A single sample gave rise to the 5 T cell receptor beta chains below, sequenced in a study of T cell responses to AZD1222 COVID-19 vaccine. Sequencing was performed with immunoSEQ multiplex PCR; in TCRdb, only in-frame clones are kept and a portion is missing. This table holds 90,000 to 140,000 clones, about four fifths found once. The sequenced sample was peripheral blood, obtained on day 0 of AZD1222 vaccination. The receptor source for this set is an adult in good health.

The V and J genes are TRBV5-4 and TRBJ2-2; TRBD1 might be the D (6 bases). Trimming removed 3 bases at V and 0 bases at J, with 9 bases between. The CDR3 runs 15 residues. The V gene's germline CDR1 is SGHNT and CDR2 YYREEE (reference sequence). In DNA, the CDR3 is TGTGCCAGCAGCTGGGGACAAACGAACACCGGGGAGCTGTTTTTT. Amino acids: CASSWGQTNTGELFF. Together with reference TRBV5-4 and TRBJ2-2, the CDR3 gives the full variable domain: ETGVTQSPTHLIKTRGQQVTLRCSSQSGHNTVSWYQQALGQGPQFIFQYYREEENGRGNFPPRFSGLQFPNYSSELNVNALELDDSALYLCASSWGQTNTGELFFGEGSRLTVL.

The CDR3 protein is CASGSSSGNTIYF. CDR3 DNA sequence: TGTGCCAGCGGGTCCAGCTCTGGAAACACCATATATTTT. The V call is TRBV7-9, the J call TRBJ1-3; D gene uncertain. Germline V gene lookup returns CDR1 SEHNR and CDR2 FQNEAQ (reference sequence). V lost 8 bases and J 0 bases, leaving 8 bases between the germline ends. CDR3 length: 13 residues.

The chain combines TRBV13 with TRBJ2-1, with 9 bases matching TRBD1. Germline CDR1 is PRHDT and CDR2 is FYEKMQ (reference sequence). Losses at the gene ends were 4 bases for V and 2 bases for J; bases not matched to a gene: 21. The CDR3 contains 21 residues. Here the CDR3 reads CASSSIYPQAGTGSPYNEQFF. CDR3 sequence (DNA): TGTGCCAGCAGCTCTATCTACCCCCAAGCCGGGACAGGGTCCCCCTACAATGAGCAGTTCTTC.

The chain links TRBV6-2 or TRBV6-3 to TRBJ2-7; D is unresolved. Between the trimmed V and J ends, which lost 5 bases and 2 bases, there was a span of 16 bases. This CDR3 has 15 amino acids. CDR1 is MNHEY and CDR2 is SVGEGT in the germline V gene. The CDR3 is CASSRNHLDTYEQYF. DNA of the CDR3: TGTGCCAGCAGTCGGAACCATCTAGACACCTACGAGCAGTACTTC.

A single count supports this clone. The CDR3 protein is CASSLAVGRGHTEAFF. The CDR3 nucleotides are TGCGCCAGCAGCTTGGCCGTGGGCAGGGGGCACACTGAAGCTTTCTTT. This chain uses TRBV5-1 with TRBJ1-1; 8 bases agree with TRBD1. The germline CDR1 and CDR2 sequences are SGHRS and YFSETQ. The V gene end was trimmed by 0 bases and the J gene end by 3 bases; junction bases not matched to a gene: 7. The CDR3 has 16 residues.